Sequencing of this TCR beta chain was carried out in a study of blood T cell repertoires in COVID-19. On the study more broadly: From the United States, Italy and Spain came samples of acute and convalescent COVID-19. Nucleic acid was either cDNA or gDNA, and it came from T cells, B-cell-depleted T cells, or PBMCs.

The CDR3 spans 16 residues. The junction had 7 bases not matched to a gene; V was cut back by 2 bases and J by 4 bases. Germline CDR1 and CDR2: MNHNS and SASEGT. TCRdb's table, derived via immunoSEQ multiplex PCR, lists solely in-frame clones and lacks some. The sample shows roughly 280,000 clones, approximately 83% of them seen only once. The chain links TRBV6-1 to TRBJ2-2; 7 bases agree with TRBD1. Sequences were obtained from peripheral blood. The sequence was obtained from a woman between 70 and 85 years old with acute or convalescent COVID-19. The CDR3 bases are TGTGCCAGCAGTGAATTGGGGACAGCTCTCACCGGGGAGCTGTTTTTT. This translates into CASSELGTALTGELFF.